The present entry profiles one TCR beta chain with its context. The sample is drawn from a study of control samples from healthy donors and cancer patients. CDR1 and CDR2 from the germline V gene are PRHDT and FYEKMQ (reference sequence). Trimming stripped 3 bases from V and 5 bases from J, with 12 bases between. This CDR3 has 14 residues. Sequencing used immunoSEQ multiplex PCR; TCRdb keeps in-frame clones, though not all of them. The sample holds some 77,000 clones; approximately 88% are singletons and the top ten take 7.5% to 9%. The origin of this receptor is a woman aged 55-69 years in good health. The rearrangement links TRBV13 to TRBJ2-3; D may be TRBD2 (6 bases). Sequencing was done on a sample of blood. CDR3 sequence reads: CASSFFRGLDTQYF. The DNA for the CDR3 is TGTGCCAGCAGCTTTTTTCGGGGACTAGATACGCAGTATTTT.